These 22 T cell receptor beta chains were all obtained from the same sample, sequenced in a study of cytomegalovirus exposure and HLA in healthy donors. The table came from immunoSEQ multiplex PCR; TCRdb's copy has only in-frame clones and leaves some out. The data show more than 110,000 clones, about 95% seen once. The sample comprised PBMCs. The source of these receptors is a man between 18 and 35 years old in good health and CMV-seropositive.

The chain has TRBV11-2 and TRBJ2-7, with TRBD2 as a possible D gene (6 bases). CDR1 and CDR2 (germline): SGHAT, FQNNGV. The CDR3 totals 15 residues. V was clipped by 6 bases and J by 1 base, with 16 bases between them. CDR3 nucleotides: TGTGCCAGCAGACGACCGGGACTTCAATCCTACGAGCAGTACTTC. Its translation is CASRRPGLQSYEQYF.

The chain links TRBV28 to TRBJ2-7; TRBD1 matches at 7 bases. CDR1 is MDHEN, CDR2 SYDVKM, per germline. The CDR3 is made up of 15 amino acids. V was clipped by 4 bases and J by 2 bases; unmatched bases: 8. The CDR3: CASSSPETGPYEQYF. The CDR3 nucleotides are TGTGCCAGCAGTTCCCCCGAGACAGGGCCCTACGAGCAGTACTTC. Complete variable domain (other parts from reference TRBV28 and TRBJ2-7): DVKVTQSSRYLVKRTGEKVFLECVQDMDHENMFWYRQDPGLGLRLIYFSYDVKMKEKGDIPEGYSVSREKKERFSLILESASTNQTSMYLCASSSPETGPYEQYFGPGTRLTVT.

This chain connects TRBV6-5 to TRBJ2-7; D possibly corresponds to TRBD1 (6 bases). The CDR3 runs to 15 residues. Looked up from germline, CDR1 is MNHEY and CDR2 is SVGAGI. V lost 6 bases and J lost 4, with 19 bases in between. The CDR3 sequence is CASRGQFGQLYEQYF. The CDR3 DNA reads TGTGCCAGCAGAGGCCAGTTTGGACAGTTGTACGAGCAGTACTTC.

The chain uses TRBV14 and TRBJ2-1, with D maybe TRBD2 (6 bases). Germline V lookup: CDR1 SGHDN, CDR2 FVKESK. The CDR3 covers 15 residues. The V end was cut by 4 bases, the J end by 0 bases, with 10 bases between. CDR3 DNA: TGTGCCAGCAGCCCAGTAGCGGTCTCCTACAATGAGCAGTTCTTC. Translated: CASSPVAVSYNEQFF.

V and J are TRBV5-1 and TRBJ2-3, with 7 bases lining up with TRBD2. The CDR3 contains 13 residues. Losses at the gene ends were 3 bases for V and 6 bases for J; bases not matched to a gene: 4. Germline loops: CDR1 SGHRS, CDR2 YFSETQ. The CDR3 DNA reads as TGCGCCAGCAGCTCCACTAGCGATGATACGCAGTATTTT. Its translation is CASSSTSDDTQYF.

The gene calls are TRBV15 and TRBJ1-2, with 7 bases matching TRBD1. Germline assignment: CDR1 LNHNV and CDR2 YYDKDF (reference sequence). This CDR3 is 17 amino acids long. V shed 0 bases and J 1 base; nucleotides not matched to a gene: 8. The chain's CDR3 is CATSRDSGGQNNYGYTF. CDR3 coding DNA: TGTGCCACCAGCAGAGATAGTGGGGGACAGAATAACTATGGCTACACCTTC.

The chain has TRBV2 and TRBJ2-5, with TRBD2 as a possible D gene (5 bases). Germline V lookup: CDR1 SNHLY, CDR2 FYNNEI. V dropped 8 bases and J dropped 1 base, with 17 bases sitting between them. This CDR3 region has 15 residues. CDR3 amino acids: CASQTASGGQETQYF. In DNA, the CDR3 is TGTGCCAGCCAAACGGCGAGCGGTGGCCAAGAGACCCAGTACTTC. Full variable domain (outside the CDR3, taken from reference TRBV2 and TRBJ2-5): EPEVTQTPSHQVTQMGQEVILRCVPISNHLYFYWYRQILGQKVEFLVSFYNNEISEKSEIFDDQFSVERPDGSNFTLKIRSTKLEDSAMYFCASQTASGGQETQYFGPGTRLLVL.

The chain combines TRBV6-5 with TRBJ1-1, with D perhaps TRBD1 (5 bases). Germline CDR1 reads MNHEY; CDR2 reads SVGAGI. With 5 bases removed from V and 1 base from J, the gap between germline ends came to 8 bases. The CDR3 is 13 amino acids. Here the CDR3 reads CASSGGQNTEAFF. The CDR3 nucleotides read TGTGCCAGCAGTGGCGGACAGAACACTGAAGCTTTCTTT.

This chain uses TRBV6-1 with TRBJ1-4; weak D call: TRBD1 (6 bases). Germline-derived CDR1 and CDR2 are MNHNS and SASEGT. V was trimmed by 7 bases and J by 8 bases, leaving 17 bases between them. The CDR3 totals 14 residues. CDR3 DNA: TGTGCCAGCACCTCCCAGGGGTTTACGGAAAAACTGTTTTTT. As protein: CASTSQGFTEKLFF.

CDR3 region: CASSLEQGGETQYF. DNA for the CDR3: TGCGCCAGCAGCTTGGAACAGGGCGGGGAGACCCAGTACTTC. The chain joins TRBV5-1 to TRBJ2-5; tentatively, D is TRBD1 (6 bases). CDR3 length: 14 amino acids. Trimming removed 0 bases at V and 5 bases at J, with 11 bases between. Germline CDR1 SGHRS, CDR2 YFSETQ.

The chain uses TRBV2 and TRBJ2-7; 12 nucleotides line up with TRBD2. The junction had 9 bases not matched to a gene; V was cut back by 3 bases and J by 9 bases. The CDR3 loop spans 15 amino acids. Germline V gives CDR1 SNHLY, CDR2 FYNNEI. The DNA of the CDR3 is TGTGCCAGCAGTGAGAGGTCGGGACTAGCGGGTTGGCAGTACTTC. Amino acids: CASSERSGLAGWQYF.

This chain uses TRBV11-2 with TRBJ1-6; 7 bases match TRBD1. The J segment lost 6 bases and the V segment lost 4 bases, leaving 9 bases of the junction unmatched. CDR3 size: 16 residues. CDR1 is SGHAT and CDR2 is FQNNGV in the germline V gene. Written as DNA, the CDR3 is TGTGCCAGCAGCTCCTACCGGGACAGACTTAATTCACCCCTCCACTTT. This codes for CASSSYRDRLNSPLHF.

The chain combines TRBV11-3 with TRBJ2-3, with D maybe TRBD2 (6 bases). The CDR3 has 15 amino acids. V was trimmed by 2 bases and J by 3 bases, leaving 12 bases between them. The V gene's germline CDR1 is SGHNT and CDR2 YENEEA. As DNA, the CDR3 is TGTGCCAGCAGCTTATACGGGAGTGAAACAGATACGCAGTATTTT. Amino acids: CASSLYGSETDTQYF.

The table lists this clone with a count of one. This chain links TRBV4-1 with TRBJ1-4, with D perhaps TRBD1 (6 bases). Trimming took off 2 bases at V and 4 bases at J, with 14 bases between the two ends. CDR3 size: 16 residues. Germline-derived CDR1 and CDR2 are MGHRA and YSYEKL. The CDR3 protein is CASSQPHRARNEKLFF. The CDR3 coding sequence is TGCGCCAGCAGCCAACCCCACAGGGCCCGTAATGAAAAACTGTTTTTT.

This chain links TRBV2 with TRBJ1-4; D gene unclear. The germline gives CDR1 SNHLY, CDR2 FYNNEI. Trimming shortened V by 5 bases and J by 8 bases, and 15 bases separated the two germline ends. The CDR3 runs 14 residues. CDR3 amino acids: CASSSGGIVEKLFF. CDR3 in DNA: TGTGCCAGCAGTTCGGGAGGGATCGTAGAAAAACTGTTTTTT.

V and J are TRBV27 and TRBJ2-5; 7 bases match TRBD2. The germline CDR1 and CDR2 sequences are MNHEY and SMNVEV (reference sequence). Trimming at V came to 5 bases and at J to 3 bases, leaving 12 bases not matched to a gene. CDR3 length: 16 amino acids. CDR3 residues: CASSSAGEATKETQYF. CDR3 sequence (DNA): TGTGCCAGCAGTAGTGCGGGAGAAGCCACTAAAGAGACCCAGTACTTC.

The chain combines TRBV5-1 with TRBJ2-4, with D perhaps TRBD1 (6 bases). The CDR3 is made up of 16 amino acids. Germline CDR1 reads SGHRS; CDR2 reads YFSETQ. Trimming took 0 bases from V and 1 from J, leaving 11 bases between them. The CDR3 DNA is TGCGCCAGCAGCTTGGGTGGGGGCTTCGCCAAAAACATTCAGTACTTC. Its translation is CASSLGGGFAKNIQYF.

The V gene is TRBV6-4, the J gene TRBJ2-5; TRBD2 matches 10 bases. The germline CDR1 and CDR2 sequences are MRHNA and SNTAGT. V lost 2 bases, J lost 1 base, and 7 bases stayed unmatched. The length of the CDR3 is 17 residues. In DNA form, the CDR3 reads TGTGCCAGCAGTGACCGCCCACTAGCGGGGTTCCAAGAGACCCAGTACTTC. Its protein is CASSDRPLAGFQETQYF.

The chain joins TRBV27 to TRBJ2-1; 8 positions agree with TRBD1. Per the germline V gene, CDR1 is MNHEY and CDR2 is SMNVEV (reference sequence). J was trimmed by 7 bases and V by 3 bases; bases with no gene match: 8. The CDR3 totals 15 residues. CDR3 in amino acids: CASSFVAGGPNEQFF. The CDR3 DNA is TGTGCCAGCAGTTTCGTGGCAGGGGGCCCAAATGAGCAGTTCTTC.

This sequence joins TRBV6-5 and TRBJ1-1; D unresolved. V was trimmed by 4 bases and J by 4 bases, leaving 4 bases between them. CDR1 is MNHEY and CDR2 is SVGAGI in the germline V gene. This CDR3 is built from 11 residues. The CDR3 DNA follows: TGTGCCAGCAGTTCGAGCACTGAAGCTTTCTTT. This gives the protein CASSSSTEAFF.

V is TRBV11-3 and J is TRBJ2-3; no firm D call. Germline CDR1 SGHNT, CDR2 YENEEA. This CDR3 spans 13 amino acids. V gave up 0 bases and J gave up 12 bases, with 13 bases separating them. The CDR3 here is CASSLEVDSNQYF. Written as DNA, the CDR3 is TGTGCCAGCAGCTTAGAAGTTGACTCAAACCAGTATTTT.

A single count supports this clone. The gene calls are TRBV30 and TRBJ2-7; no clear D gene. V was trimmed by 2 bases and J by 2 bases, leaving 7 bases between them. The germline V gene has CDR1 GTSNPN and CDR2 SVGIG (reference sequence). The CDR3 has 12 residues. In DNA, the CDR3 is TGTGCCTGGAGTCGAGTGGCCTACGAGCAGTACTTC. Translating it yields CAWSRVAYEQYF.